The 8 T cell receptor beta chains below were found in one sample sequenced in a study of radiation and T cells in renal cell carcinoma. Profiled with immunoSEQ multiplex PCR; TCRdb holds only in-frame clones, not every one. The sample carries over 90,000 clones, roughly 82% recorded once. Time point specified: blood 4 weeks post-SBRT, at nephrectomy. Noted treatment: 15 Gy SBRT to primary tumor, nephrectomy 4 weeks later. Sample: blood, taken from a patient whose treatment included radiotherapy and nephrectomy. The receptors were gathered from a man in his fifties or sixties with renal cell carcinoma.

The chain combines TRBV15 with TRBJ2-2; D gene unclear. This CDR3 has 14 residues. V lost 0 bases and J lost 8, with 10 bases in between. CDR1 LNHNV and CDR2 YYDKDF come from the germline V gene (reference sequence). DNA for the CDR3: TGTGCCACCAGCAGAGATAGGAGTCGGGGGGAGCTGTTTTTT. Its translation: CATSRDRSRGELFF.

The V gene is TRBV5-6, the J gene TRBJ2-5; 7 nucleotides align to TRBD1. CDR1 is SGHDT, CDR2 YYEEEE, per germline. This CDR3 region has 14 residues. V shed 4 bases, J shed 2 bases, and the junction held 5 bases outside the gene matches. CDR3 in DNA: TGTGCCAGCAGCCCCCGGACAGGACAAGAGACCCAGTACTTC. Its translation is CASSPRTGQETQYF.

The genes are TRBV4-1 and TRBJ2-3; 7 bases map to TRBD1. With 4 bases clipped from V and 1 base from J, the junction kept 2 bases outside the gene matches. CDR1 MGHRA and CDR2 YSYEKL come from the germline V gene. The CDR3 spans 14 residues. CDR3 nucleotide sequence: TGCGCCAGCAGCCGGGACAGAGGCACAGATACGCAGTATTTT. It yields the protein CASSRDRGTDTQYF.

This clone was seen a few times. This chain joins TRBV7-9 and TRBJ1-6; D is unresolved. Germline V gives CDR1 SEHNR, CDR2 FQNEAQ (reference sequence). V was cut by 0 bases and J by 7 bases, with 7 bases left in between. The CDR3 is made up of 14 amino acids. Here the CDR3 reads CASSLANTNSPLHF. In DNA, the CDR3 is TGTGCCAGCAGCTTAGCGAATACCAATTCACCCCTCCACTTT.

The chain is built from TRBV6-1 and TRBJ2-2; 10 positions match TRBD2. The CDR3 has 15 amino acids. V gave up 4 bases and J gave up 7 bases; unmatched junction bases: 6. Germline CDR1 is MNHNS and CDR2 is SASEGT. The CDR3 DNA is TGTGCCAGCAGTGCTCTAGCGGGAGTCGGCGGGGAGCTGTTTTTT. Translation gives CASSALAGVGGELFF.

The V and J genes are TRBV13 and TRBJ1-2; D ambiguous. The CDR3 consists of 14 residues. The germline V gene encodes CDR1 PRHDT and CDR2 FYEKMQ (reference sequence). V was clipped by 0 bases and J by 8 bases, with 13 bases between them. CDR3 protein: CASSLGLRGNGYTF. Here the CDR3 DNA reads TGTGCCAGCAGCTTAGGCCTCCGAGGAAACGGCTACACCTTC.

CDR3 nucleotides: TGTGCCAGCAGCTTAGCGCGCGACAGCGTACTCTATGGCTACACCTTC. This encodes CASSLARDSVLYGYTF. The V and J genes are TRBV7-8 and TRBJ1-2; maybe TRBD1 (5 bases). Germline-derived CDR1 and CDR2 are SGHVS and FQNEAQ. The ends were cut back, 0 bases at V and 4 bases at J, with 15 bases in the middle. This CDR3 is 16 amino acids long.

This sequence joins TRBV4-1 and TRBJ2-5, with 9 positions matching TRBD1. Germline values: CDR1 MGHRA, CDR2 YSYEKL. The CDR3 runs to 14 residues. V dropped 4 bases and J dropped 5; count of bases not matched to a gene: 5. The CDR3, as DNA: TGCGCCAGCAGCCGAGGACAGGGGAGGGAGACCCAGTACTTC. Translated: CASSRGQGRETQYF.